This T cell receptor (beta chain) appears in the sequencing data of a study of early T cells in non-severe SARS-CoV-2 infection. Study summary: Investigators sequenced bulk RNA drawn from unsorted whole blood, and chains remained unpaired.

Individual cDNA molecules received unique molecular identifiers during library preparation. TCRdb processed the 5' RACE reads anew with MiXCR; each CDR3 protein has one entry. The sample lists 70,000 or so distinct CDR3 sequences, about an eighth seen once, with around 15% in the top ten. This CDR3 is 16 amino acids long. The germline V gene encodes CDR1 ENHRY and CDR2 SYGVKD. The ends lost 10 bases at V and 1 base at J; junction bases unmatched: 7. The rearrangement joins TRBV10-3 to TRBJ2-2; 12 bases map to TRBD1. Sample: whole blood. The origin of this receptor is an adult who was a healthcare worker with PCR-confirmed SARS-CoV-2 infection or an uninfected control (not recorded which). CDR3 in amino acids: CATGQGASMNTGELFF. CDR3 DNA sequence: TGTGCCACGGGACAGGGGGCTTCAATGAACACCGGGGAGCTGTTTTTT.